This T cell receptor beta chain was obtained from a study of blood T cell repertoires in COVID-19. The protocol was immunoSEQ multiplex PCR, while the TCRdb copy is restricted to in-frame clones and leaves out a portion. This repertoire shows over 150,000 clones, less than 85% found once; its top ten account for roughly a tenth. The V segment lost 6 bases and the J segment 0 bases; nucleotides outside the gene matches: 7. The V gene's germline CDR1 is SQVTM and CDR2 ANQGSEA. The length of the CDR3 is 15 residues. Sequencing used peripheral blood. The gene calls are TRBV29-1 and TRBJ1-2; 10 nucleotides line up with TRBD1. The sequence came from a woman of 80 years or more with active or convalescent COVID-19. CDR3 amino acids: CSVGGTGDSNYGYTF. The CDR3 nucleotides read TGCAGCGTGGGGGGGACAGGGGACTCTAACTATGGCTACACCTTC.